This T cell receptor (beta chain) is from a study of shared clonotypes between healthy human individuals. Study-level findings and limits: Relative to memory subsets, naive subsets generally showed larger estimated richness.

Trimming cost V 5 bases and J 2 bases; bases outside gene matches: 11. Germline V gene data show CDR1 as SGDLS and CDR2 as YYNGEE. The CDR3 runs 16 residues. For this clone: Its cognate antigen is unknown.

TCRdb keeps only in-frame clones here, not all; method: immunoSEQ multiplex PCR. The sample yields around 2,000,000 clones, 85% to 95% seen once. This clonotype was obtained from a man between 18 and 29 years old in good health. This chain connects TRBV9 to TRBJ2-7, with 9 positions matching TRBD1. The sequenced material came from naive CD4+ T cells sorted from blood. Sample subset: CD45RA+ positively selected. The CDR3 coding sequence is TGTGCCAGCAGTCGAACCCCGGGACAGGGTACCTACGAGCAGTACTTC. This translates into CASSRTPGQGTYEQYF.